This TCR beta chain was sequenced during a study of blood T cells in healthy people across ages. A second about 7 to 12 cycle PCR used barcoded and J-beta primers. In TCRdb, the 5' RACE reads were re-called with MiXCR into one record per CDR3 protein. The sample lists roughly 800,000 distinct CDR3 sequences; roughly 24% were seen once. Findings and caveats of the study: Higher diversity, along with more naive CD4+ cells, distinguished long-lived donors from aged donors.

The CDR3 contains 15 residues. Germline V gene data show CDR1 as SGDLS and CDR2 as YYNGEE. Unmatched junction bases numbered 6, after V lost 0 bases and J lost 4 bases. This clonotype has only a few counts. Antigen: not known. Every participating donor contributed about 10 milliliters of peripheral blood through a draw. These data also featured in a second study, about T cells of mothers and their children. Per that paper: Nine systemically healthy Caucasian donors: three mothers, six children.

Specimen: blood. The sequence was collected from a boy aged 10-17 years in good health. The rearrangement joins TRBV9 to TRBJ2-5, with 7 bases that match TRBD1. CDR3 DNA sequence: TGTGCCAGCAGCGTAGAACAGGGGATTGGAGAGACCCAGTACTTC. Its translation is CASSVEQGIGETQYF.